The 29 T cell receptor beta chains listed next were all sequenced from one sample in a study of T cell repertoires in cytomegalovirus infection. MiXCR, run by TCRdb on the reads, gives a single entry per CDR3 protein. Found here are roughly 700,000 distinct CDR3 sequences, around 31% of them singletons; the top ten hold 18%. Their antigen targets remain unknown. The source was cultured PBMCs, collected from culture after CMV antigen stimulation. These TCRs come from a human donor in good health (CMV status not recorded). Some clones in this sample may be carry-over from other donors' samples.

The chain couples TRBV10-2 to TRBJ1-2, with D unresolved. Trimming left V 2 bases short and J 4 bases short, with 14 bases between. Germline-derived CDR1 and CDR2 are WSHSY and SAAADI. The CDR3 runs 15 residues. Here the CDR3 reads CASSEPADGRYGYTF. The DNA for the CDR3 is TGCGCCAGCAGTGAGCCTGCGGACGGTCGCTATGGCTACACCTTC.

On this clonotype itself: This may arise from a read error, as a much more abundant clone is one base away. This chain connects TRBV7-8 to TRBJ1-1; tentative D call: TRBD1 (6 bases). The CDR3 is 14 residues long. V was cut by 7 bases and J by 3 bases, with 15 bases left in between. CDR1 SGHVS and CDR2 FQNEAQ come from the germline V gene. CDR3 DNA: TGTGCCAGCACTCCACAGGGTTATGACACTGAAGCTTTCTTT. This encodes CASTPQGYDTEAFF.

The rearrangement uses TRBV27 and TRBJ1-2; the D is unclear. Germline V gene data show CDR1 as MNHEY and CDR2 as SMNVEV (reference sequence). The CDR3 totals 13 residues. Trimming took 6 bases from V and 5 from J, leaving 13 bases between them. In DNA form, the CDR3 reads TGTGCCAGCAGGGAAACAGTGGAGTATGGCTACACCTTC. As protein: CASRETVEYGYTF.

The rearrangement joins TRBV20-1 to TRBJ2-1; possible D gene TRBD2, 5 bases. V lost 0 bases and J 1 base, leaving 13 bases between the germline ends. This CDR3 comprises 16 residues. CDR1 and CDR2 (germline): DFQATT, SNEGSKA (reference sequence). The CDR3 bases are TGCAGTGCTAGAGATGGACGGCAGCGGTCCTACAATGAGCAGTTCTTC. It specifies CSARDGRQRSYNEQFF.

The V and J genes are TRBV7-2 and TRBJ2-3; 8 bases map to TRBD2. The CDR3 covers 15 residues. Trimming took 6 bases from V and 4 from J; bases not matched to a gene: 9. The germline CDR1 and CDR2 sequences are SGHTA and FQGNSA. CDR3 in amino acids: CASSPKAGAPDTQYF. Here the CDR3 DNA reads TGTGCCAGCAGTCCCAAAGCGGGAGCCCCAGATACGCAGTATTTT.

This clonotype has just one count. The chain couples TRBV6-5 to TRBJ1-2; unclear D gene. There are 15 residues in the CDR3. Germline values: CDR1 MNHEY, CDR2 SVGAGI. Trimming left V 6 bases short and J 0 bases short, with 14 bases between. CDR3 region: CASSPIEVANYGYTF. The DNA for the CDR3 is TGTGCCAGCAGCCCCATCGAGGTAGCTAACTATGGCTACACCTTC.

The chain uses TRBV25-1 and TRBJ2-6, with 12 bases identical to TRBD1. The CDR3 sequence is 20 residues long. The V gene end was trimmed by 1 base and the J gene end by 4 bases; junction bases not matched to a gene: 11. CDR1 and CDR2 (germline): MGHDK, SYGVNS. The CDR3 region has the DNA TGTGCCAGCAGTGAATGGGCGGGGGGACAGGGGGCGCAAGGGGCCAACGTCCTGACTTTC. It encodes CASSEWAGGQGAQGANVLTF. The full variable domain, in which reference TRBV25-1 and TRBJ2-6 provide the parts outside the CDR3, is EADIYQTPRYLVIGTGKKITLECSQTMGHDKMYWYQQDPGMELHLIHYSYGVNSTEKGDLSSESTVSRIRTEHFPLTLESARPSHTSQYLCASSEWAGGQGAQGANVLTFGAGSRLTVL.

CDR3 DNA sequence: TGTGCCAGCAGTCCGGGGCCGAGAAACACCATATATTTT. Translating it yields CASSPGPRNTIYF. The rearrangement uses TRBV5-6 and TRBJ1-3; D may be TRBD1 (5 bases). Germline CDR1 reads SGHDT; CDR2 reads YYEEEE. V lost 5 bases and J lost 5, with 11 bases in between. There are 13 residues in the CDR3. The full variable domain, its missing parts supplied by reference TRBV5-6 and TRBJ1-3, is DAGVTQSPTHLIKTRGQQVTLRCSPKSGHDTVSWYQQALGQGPQFIFQYYEEEERQRGNFPDRFSGHQFPNYSSELNVNALLLGDSALYLCASSPGPRNTIYFGEGSWLTVV.

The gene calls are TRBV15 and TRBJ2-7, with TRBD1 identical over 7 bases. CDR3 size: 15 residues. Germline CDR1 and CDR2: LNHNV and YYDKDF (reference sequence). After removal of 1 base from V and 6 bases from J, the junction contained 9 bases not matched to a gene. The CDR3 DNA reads TGTGCCACCAGCAGAGTTCGTACAGGGGTCAGCGAGCAGTACTTC. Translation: CATSRVRTGVSEQYF.

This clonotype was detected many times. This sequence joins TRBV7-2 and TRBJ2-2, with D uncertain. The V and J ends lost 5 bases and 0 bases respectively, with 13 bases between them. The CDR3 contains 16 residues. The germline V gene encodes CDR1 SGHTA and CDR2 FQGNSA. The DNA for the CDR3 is TGTGCCAGCAGCGGCCCTGGGCCACCGAACACCGGGGAGCTGTTTTTT. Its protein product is CASSGPGPPNTGELFF.

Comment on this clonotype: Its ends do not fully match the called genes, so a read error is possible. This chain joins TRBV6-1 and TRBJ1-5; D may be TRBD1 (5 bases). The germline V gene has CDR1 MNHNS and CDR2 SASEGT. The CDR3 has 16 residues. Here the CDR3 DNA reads TGTGCCAGCAGTGAACAGGGCCCAGGAAATAATCAGCCCCAGCTTTTT. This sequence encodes CASSEQGPGNNQPQLF.

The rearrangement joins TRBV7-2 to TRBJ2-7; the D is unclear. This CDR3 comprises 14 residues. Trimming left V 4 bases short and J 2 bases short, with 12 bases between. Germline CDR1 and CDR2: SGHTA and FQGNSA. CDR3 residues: CASSSYDPPYEQYF. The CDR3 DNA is TGTGCCAGCAGCTCCTATGATCCTCCCTACGAGCAGTACTTC.

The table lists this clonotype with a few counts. The CDR3 is CASSPGLADYTGELFF. In DNA, the CDR3 is TGTGCCAGCTCCCCGGGACTAGCGGATTACACCGGGGAGCTGTTTTTT. J is TRBJ2-2 and V is TRBV7-6; 11 bases line up with TRBD2. Germline CDR1 SGHVS, CDR2 FNYEAQ. J lost 3 bases, V lost 8 bases, and 8 bases had no gene match. There are 16 residues in the CDR3. The complete variable domain, with remaining parts taken from reference TRBV7-6 and TRBJ2-2, reads GAGVSQSPRYKVTKRGQDVALRCDPISGHVSLYWYRQALGQGPEFLTYFNYEAQQDKSGLPNDRFSAERPEGSISTLTIQRTEQRDSAMYRCASSPGLADYTGELFFGEGSRLTVL.

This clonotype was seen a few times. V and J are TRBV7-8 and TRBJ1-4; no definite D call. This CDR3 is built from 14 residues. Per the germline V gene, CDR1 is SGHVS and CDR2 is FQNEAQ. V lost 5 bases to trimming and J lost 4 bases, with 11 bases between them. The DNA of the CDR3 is TGTGCCAGCAGCCCGACGGATGGTAATGAAAAACTGTTTTTT. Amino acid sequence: CASSPTDGNEKLFF.

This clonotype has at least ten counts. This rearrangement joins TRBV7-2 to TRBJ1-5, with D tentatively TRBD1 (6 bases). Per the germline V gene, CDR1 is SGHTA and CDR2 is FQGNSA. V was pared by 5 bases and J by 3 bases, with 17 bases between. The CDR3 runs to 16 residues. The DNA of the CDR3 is TGTGCCAGCAGCCCGATACCGGGACACCTCAATCAGCCCCAGCATTTT. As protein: CASSPIPGHLNQPQHF.

Here the CDR3 reads CSARDSGRGGTDTQYF. In DNA, the CDR3 is TGCAGTGCTAGGGATAGCGGGAGGGGAGGCACAGATACGCAGTATTTT. The chain recombines TRBV20-1 with TRBJ2-3, with 11 bases identical to TRBD2. V shed 3 bases, J shed 1 base, and the junction held 6 bases outside the gene matches. CDR3 size: 16 residues. Germline V gives CDR1 DFQATT, CDR2 SNEGSKA (reference sequence).

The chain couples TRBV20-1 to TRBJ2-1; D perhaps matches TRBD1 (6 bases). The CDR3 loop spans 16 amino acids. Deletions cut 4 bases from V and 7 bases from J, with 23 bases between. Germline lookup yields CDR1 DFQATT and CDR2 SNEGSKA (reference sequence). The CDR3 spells CSATNKDRLFLNEQFF. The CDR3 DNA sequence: TGCAGTGCTACCAACAAAGACAGGCTTTTTTTAAATGAGCAGTTCTTC.

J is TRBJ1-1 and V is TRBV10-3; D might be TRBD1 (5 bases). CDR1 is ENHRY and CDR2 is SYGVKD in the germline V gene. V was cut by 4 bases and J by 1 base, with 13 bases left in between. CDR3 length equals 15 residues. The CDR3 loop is CAISGGARRNTEAFF. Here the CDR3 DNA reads TGTGCCATCAGTGGTGGGGCCCGTCGGAACACTGAAGCTTTCTTT.

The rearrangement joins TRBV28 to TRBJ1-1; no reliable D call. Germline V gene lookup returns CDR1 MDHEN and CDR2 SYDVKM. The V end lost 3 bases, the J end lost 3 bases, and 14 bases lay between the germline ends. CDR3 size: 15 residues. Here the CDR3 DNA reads TGTGCCAGCAGTTTGTCGGGAACCGTTGACACTGAAGCTTTCTTT. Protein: CASSLSGTVDTEAFF.

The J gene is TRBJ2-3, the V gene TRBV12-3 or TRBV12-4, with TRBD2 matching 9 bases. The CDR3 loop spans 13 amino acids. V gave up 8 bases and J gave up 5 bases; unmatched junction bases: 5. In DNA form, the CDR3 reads TGTGCCAGCGGCGGGAGGGACAAAGATACGCAGTATTTT. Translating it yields CASGGRDKDTQYF.

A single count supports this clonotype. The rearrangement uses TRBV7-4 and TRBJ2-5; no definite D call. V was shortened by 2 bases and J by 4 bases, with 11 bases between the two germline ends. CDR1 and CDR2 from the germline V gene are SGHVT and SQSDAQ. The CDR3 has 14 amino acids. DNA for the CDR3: TGTGCCAGCAGCTTACCTCTAGAACTAGAGACCCAGTACTTC. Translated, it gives CASSLPLELETQYF.

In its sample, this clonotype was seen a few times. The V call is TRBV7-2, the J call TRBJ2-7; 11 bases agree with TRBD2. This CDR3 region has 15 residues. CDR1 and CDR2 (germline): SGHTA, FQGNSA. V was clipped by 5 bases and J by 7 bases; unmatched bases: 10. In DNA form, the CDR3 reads TGTGCCAGCAGCGCAGATAGCGGGAGGGTGAGGGAGCAGTACTTC. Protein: CASSADSGRVREQYF.

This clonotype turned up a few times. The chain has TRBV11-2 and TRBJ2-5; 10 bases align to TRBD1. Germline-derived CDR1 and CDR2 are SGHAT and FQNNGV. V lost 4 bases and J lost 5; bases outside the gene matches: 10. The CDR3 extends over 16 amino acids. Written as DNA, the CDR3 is TGTGCCAGCAGCTCGCCCGGGACAGGGGAGGGGGAGACCCAGTACTTC. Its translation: CASSSPGTGEGETQYF.

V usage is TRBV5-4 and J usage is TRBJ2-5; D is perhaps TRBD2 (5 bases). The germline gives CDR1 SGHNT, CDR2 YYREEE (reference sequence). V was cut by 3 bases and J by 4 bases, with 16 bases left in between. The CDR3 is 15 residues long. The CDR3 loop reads CASSSATTSLETQYF. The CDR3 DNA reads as TGTGCCAGCAGCTCGGCTACAACTAGTTTAGAGACCCAGTACTTC.

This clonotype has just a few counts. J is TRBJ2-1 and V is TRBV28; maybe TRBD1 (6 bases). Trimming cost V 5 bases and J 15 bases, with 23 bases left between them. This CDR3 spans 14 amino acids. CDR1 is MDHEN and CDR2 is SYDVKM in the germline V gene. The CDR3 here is CASSLTQSPRGPFF. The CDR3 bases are TGTGCCAGCAGTCTCACGCAAAGCCCCAGGGGACCGTTCTTC.

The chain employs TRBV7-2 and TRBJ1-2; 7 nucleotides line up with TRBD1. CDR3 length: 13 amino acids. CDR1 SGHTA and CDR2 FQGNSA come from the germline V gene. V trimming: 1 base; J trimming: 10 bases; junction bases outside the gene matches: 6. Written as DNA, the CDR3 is TGTGCCAGCAGCTTAGGGCAGGGGGTCCCCTACACCTTC. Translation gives CASSLGQGVPYTF. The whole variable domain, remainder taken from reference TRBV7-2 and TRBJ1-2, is GAGVSQSPSNKVTEKGKDVELRCDPISGHTALYWYRQSLGQGLEFLIYFQGNSAPDKSGLPSDRFSAERTGGSVSTLTIQRTQQEDSAVYLCASSLGQGVPYTFGSGTRLTVV.

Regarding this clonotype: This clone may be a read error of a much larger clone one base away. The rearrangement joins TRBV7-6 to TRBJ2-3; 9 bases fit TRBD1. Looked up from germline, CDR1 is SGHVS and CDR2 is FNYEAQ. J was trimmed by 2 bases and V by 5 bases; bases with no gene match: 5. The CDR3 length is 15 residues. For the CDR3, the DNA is TGTGCCAGCAGCCCCGGGACAGGGTTCACAGATACGCAGTATTTT. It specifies CASSPGTGFTDTQYF.

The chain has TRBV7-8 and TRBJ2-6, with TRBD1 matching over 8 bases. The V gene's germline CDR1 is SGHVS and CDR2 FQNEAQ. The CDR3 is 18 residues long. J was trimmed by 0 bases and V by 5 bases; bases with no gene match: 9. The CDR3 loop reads CASSPRTGYLSGANVLTF. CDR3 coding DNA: TGTGCCAGCAGCCCGAGGACAGGGTATCTCTCTGGGGCCAACGTCCTGACTTTC. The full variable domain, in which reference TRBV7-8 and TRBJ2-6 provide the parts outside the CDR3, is GAGVSQSPRYKVAKRGQDVALRCDPISGHVSLFWYQQALGQGPEFLTYFQNEAQLDKSGLPSDRFFAERPEGSVSTLKIQRTQQEDSAVYLCASSPRTGYLSGANVLTFGAGSRLTVL.

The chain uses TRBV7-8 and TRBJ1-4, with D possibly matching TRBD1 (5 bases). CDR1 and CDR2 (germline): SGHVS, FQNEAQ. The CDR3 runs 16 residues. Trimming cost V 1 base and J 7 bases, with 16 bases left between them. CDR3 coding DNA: TGTGCCAGCAGCTTAGGGGCCCCGGGGGTGCCTGAAAAACTGTTTTTT. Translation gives CASSLGAPGVPEKLFF.